Shown below are 9 T cell receptor beta chains from a single sample sequenced in a study of identical twins. TCRdb reprocessed the 5' RACE reads via MiXCR and lists one record per CDR3 protein. The sample includes about 520,000 distinct CDR3 sequences, 22% of them seen just once. These same records also appear under a second study, on T cells expressing NK-cell markers.

Sample: CD4+ T cells sorted from blood. These receptors came from a young woman in good health.

There are a few counts of this clonotype. CDR3 protein: CASSFSSGTNTGELFF. The DNA for the CDR3 is TGTGCCAGCAGCTTCTCTAGCGGAACGAACACCGGGGAGCTGTTTTTT. V and J are TRBV9 and TRBJ2-2; TRBD2 matches 7 bases. Germline V gene data show CDR1 as SGDLS and CDR2 as YYNGEE. The CDR3 totals 16 residues. V was clipped by 4 bases and J by 0 bases; unmatched bases: 6.

V gene TRBV24-1 combines with J gene TRBJ2-1; 8 nucleotides match TRBD2. The trim removed 10 bases at V and 3 bases at J, leaving 10 bases unmatched. From germline, CDR1 is KGHDR and CDR2 SFDVKD. The CDR3 loop spans 15 amino acids. The CDR3 loop reads CATSAGGGSYNEQFF. The CDR3 region has the DNA TGTGCCACGTCCGCGGGGGGAGGGAGCTACAATGAGCAGTTCTTC.

The CDR3 spells CSARDMGVETQYF. Here the CDR3 DNA reads TGCAGTGCTAGAGATATGGGGGTAGAGACCCAGTACTTC. This chain links TRBV20-1 with TRBJ2-5; D possibly matches TRBD1 or TRBD2 (5 bases each). Trimming shortened V by 0 bases and J by 4 bases, and 9 bases separated the two germline ends. The CDR3 consists of 13 residues. From germline, CDR1 is DFQATT and CDR2 SNEGSKA (reference sequence).

This clonotype was seen only a few times. The rearrangement uses TRBV21-1 and TRBJ2-7; the table's D call, TRBD1, was not checked against the DNA. TRBV21-1 is termed a pseudogene. The CDR3 extends over 13 amino acids. The CDR3 region has the DNA TGTGCCAGCGGGACAGGGGGGAGGTACGAGCAGTACTTC. Translation gives CASGTGGRYEQYF.

The gene calls are TRBV12-3 or TRBV12-4 and TRBJ2-3; D is unresolved. The CDR3 sequence is 17 residues long. V was shortened by 4 bases and J by 2 bases, with 19 bases between the two germline ends. CDR3 nucleotides: TGTGCCAGCAGTTCACCGCCGGAGACGGCCTACACAGATACGCAGTATTTT. It yields the protein CASSSPPETAYTDTQYF.

This clonotype showed up many times. The chain is built from TRBV29-1 and TRBJ2-1; TRBD2 might be the D (5 bases). CDR3 size: 12 residues. Germline V gene data show CDR1 as SQVTM and CDR2 as ANQGSEA. The ends were cut back, 7 bases at V and 4 bases at J, with 11 bases in the middle. The CDR3: CSAGREYNEQFF. CDR3 nucleotide sequence: TGCAGCGCTGGCCGGGAATACAATGAGCAGTTCTTC.

V and J are TRBV20-1 and TRBJ2-3, with 8 bases that match TRBD2. In germline, CDR1 is DFQATT, CDR2 SNEGSKA (reference sequence). V dropped 4 bases and J dropped 3; count of bases not matched to a gene: 9. The CDR3 extends over 15 amino acids. The CDR3 DNA reads as TGCAGTGCTACAACCCATAGCGGGATAACAGATACGCAGTATTTT. This sequence encodes CSATTHSGITDTQYF.

The chain is built from TRBV6-2 or TRBV6-3 and TRBJ2-7; D may be TRBD2 (5 bases). Between the trimmed V and J ends, which lost 5 bases and 9 bases, there was a span of 11 bases. This CDR3 is built from 11 residues. Germline-derived CDR1 and CDR2 are MNHEY and SVGEGT. In DNA, the CDR3 is TGTGCCAGCAGTACCCAAGGGAGGCAGTACTTC. Amino acids: CASSTQGRQYF.

This clonotype was found once. The rearrangement uses TRBV6-2 or TRBV6-3 and TRBJ2-7; 7 bases align to TRBD2. Germline V gene sequence: CDR1 MNHEY, CDR2 SVGEGT. J lost 4 bases, V lost 2 bases, and 14 bases had no gene match. The CDR3 covers 17 residues. The CDR3 DNA is TGTGCCAGCAGTTACCATTCCACACGGGACTATTCTTACGAGCAGTACTTC. As protein: CASSYHSTRDYSYEQYF.